This is a list of T cell receptor beta chains from one sample in a study of T-cell reconstitution after alpha-beta-depleted transplantation in children. In TCRdb, the PCR reads were re-called with MiXCR into one record per CDR3 protein. The sample records about 980,000 distinct CDR3 sequences, 25% to 30% being singletons. The material was PBMCs, mostly from graft donor cells, obtained 360 days after TCRalphabeta/CD19-depleted stem cell transplant. The source is a boy in the first two years of life who had a stem cell transplant for SCID, so the T cells may come from the graft donor. The CDR3 runs from the conserved cysteine through the conserved F or W. The D gene is left open where the match is weak. Not all rows give a size; the values are once, few, many and, for expanded clones, a class.

>TRBD1|TRBV24-1|.|TRBJ1-5
TGTGCCACCAGTGGCGGGACAGGGAATAGCAATCAGCCCCAGCATTTT
CATSGGTGNSNQPQHF
>.|TRBV29-1|.|TRBJ2-2
TGCAGCGTTGCGGAAACAGGGAGGAACACCGGGGAGCTGTTTTTT
CSVAETGRNTGELFF
>.|TRBV5-6|once|TRBJ1-3
TGTGCCAGCAGCACGGGGCTCGCTGGAAACACCATATATTTT
CASSTGLAGNTIYF
>.|TRBV20-1|many|TRBJ2-7
TGCAGTGCTAGCGGGCGGGATCCCTACGAGCAGTACTTC
CSASGRDPYEQYF
>TRBD2|TRBV11-2|.|TRBJ2-1
TGTGCCAGCAGCTTGAGCGGGGGTAATAGGAATGAGCAGTTCTTC
CASSLSGGNRNEQFF
>TRBD1|TRBV27|few|TRBJ2-7
TGTGCCAGCAGTCCCTCTCAGGGGGACATCCCCCCCTACGAGCAGTACTTC
CASSPSQGDIPPYEQYF
>TRBD2|TRBV7-8|.|TRBJ2-5
TGTGCCAGCGGCCAGGGGACTAGTTTGGAGACCCAGTACTTC
CASGQGTSLETQYF
>TRBD1|TRBV6-2/TRBV6-3|few|TRBJ2-2
TGTGCCAGCAGCCGGACAGGGTTCGCACTTACGAACACCGGGGAGCTGTTTTTT
CASSRTGFALTNTGELFF
>.|TRBV12-3/TRBV12-4|.|TRBJ1-1
TGTGCCAGCACCCAAGGGGGGGCGCGCACTGAAGCTTTCTTT
CASTQGGARTEAFF
>.|TRBV20-1|.|TRBJ1-2
TGCAGTGCCCCCGGGGGCGGTAACTATGGCTACACCTTC
CSAPGGGNYGYTF
>.|TRBV2|.|TRBJ2-3
TGTGCCAGCAGGGTTCTTAGCACAGATACGCAGTATTTT
CASRVLSTDTQYF
>TRBD2|TRBV20-1|few|TRBJ2-1
TGCAGTGCTAGTGGACTAGTCAATGAGCAGTTCTTC
CSASGLVNEQFF
>.|TRBV5-1|.|TRBJ2-2
TGCGCCAGCAGCTTGAGGCCGGGCGCCCCGAGCACCGGGGAGCTGTTTTTT
CASSLRPGAPSTGELFF
>.|TRBV3-1|.|TRBJ2-3
TGTGCCAGCAGCCTAAGACGGACGGGGGTGTCCACAGATACGCAGTATTTT
CASSLRRTGVSTDTQYF
>.|TRBV12-3/TRBV12-4|.|TRBJ1-3
TGTGCCAGCAGTCCTCCCGGCCTCTCTGGAAACACCATATATTTT
CASSPPGLSGNTIYF
>TRBD1|TRBV12-3/TRBV12-4|few|TRBJ1-1
TGTGCCAGCAGTTGTCCCGGGACAGGGGTCACTGAAGCTTTCTTT
CASSCPGTGVTEAFF
>.|TRBV30|few|TRBJ1-1
TGTGCCTGGAGTGGTGGAGCCATTGACACTGAAGCTTTCTTT
CAWSGGAIDTEAFF
>.|TRBV5-1|.|TRBJ2-2
TGCGCCAGCAGCTCCCAGTTGAAGAACACCGGGGAGCTGTTTTTT
CASSSQLKNTGELFF
>.|TRBV6-6|.|TRBJ2-5
TGTGCCAGCAGTTCCGCGAACGGGGAGACCCAGTACTTC
CASSSANGETQYF
>.|TRBV20-1|few|TRBJ2-7
TGCAGTGCTATCCCCAGTGGGTTAACCTACGAGCAGTACTTC
CSAIPSGLTYEQYF
>.|TRBV20-1|few|TRBJ1-5
TGCAGTGCACGAGGACATATTACTAATCAGCCCCAGCATTTT
CSARGHITNQPQHF
>.|TRBV5-1|.|TRBJ1-1
TGCGCCAGCAGCTTGGAGATTGCGATTAACACTGAAGCTTTCTTT
CASSLEIAINTEAFF
>.|TRBV3-1|.|TRBJ1-1
TGTGCCAGCAGCCAAGAAGAGGGGTTCGCGGGCACTGAAGCTTTCTTT
CASSQEEGFAGTEAFF
>TRBD1|TRBV4-1|.|TRBJ2-5
TGCGCCAGCAGCCAAAAAGGTGGGACAGCCCAAGAGACCCAGTACTTC
CASSQKGGTAQETQYF
>.|TRBV20-1|few|TRBJ2-7
TGCAGTGCCAAGCGAACCCTCTACGAGCAGTACTTC
CSAKRTLYEQYF
>.|TRBV11-1|.|TRBJ2-7
TGTGCCAGCAGCTCAAACCGGCTCCCCTACGAGCAGTACTTC
CASSSNRLPYEQYF
>TRBD1|TRBV2|.|TRBJ2-7
TGTGCCAGCAGTGGACAGGGTATTTTCTACGAGCAGTACTTC
CASSGQGIFYEQYF
>.|TRBV18|.|TRBJ2-3
TGTGCCAGCTCACTTCAGAAGGTGCGGGATACGCAGTATTTT
CASSLQKVRDTQYF
>.|TRBV20-1|.|TRBJ2-7
TGCAGTGCCCGGCGTCACAGGGATAACGAGCAGTACTTC
CSARRHRDNEQYF
>.|TRBV5-6|many|TRBJ2-7
TGTGCCAGCAGCTTGGGACTGACTAAAGCTTACGAGCAGTACTTC
CASSLGLTKAYEQYF
>.|TRBV9|few|TRBJ2-2
TGTGCCAGCAGCGTAGGAGGGACCCTCGGGGAGCTGTTTTTT
CASSVGGTLGELFF
>TRBD1|TRBV7-9|few|TRBJ1-6
TGTGCCAGCAGCATTTCCAGGGGGCGTTCACCCCTCCACTTT
CASSISRGRSPLHF
>.|TRBV7-6|few|TRBJ1-6
TGTGCCAGCAGCTTGGGCGCACAGGACGTTCGGTGGAGGGCCTATAATTCACCCCTCCACTTT
CASSLGAQDVRWRAYNSPLHF
>TRBD2|TRBV20-1|few|TRBJ2-1
TGCAGTGCTAGGGGAGGGTCGCGTCCTAATGAGCAGTTCTTC
CSARGGSRPNEQFF
>TRBD2|TRBV4-1|.|TRBJ2-5
TGCGCCAGCAGCCAAGCCCTCGGGGGGGCCCCAGAGACCCAGTACTTC
CASSQALGGAPETQYF
>TRBD2|TRBV3-1|.|TRBJ2-1
TGTGCCAGCAGCCGTAGCGGGGTGGTGAAGCACAACGAGCAGTTCTTC
CASSRSGVVKHNEQFF
>.|TRBV9|few|TRBJ2-2
TGTGCCAGCAGGGGAAGAGGGGGTAGCACCGGGGAGCTGTTTTTT
CASRGRGGSTGELFF
>.|TRBV12-3/TRBV12-4|.|TRBJ2-6
TGTGCCAGCAGTTCCCCCCTGGTGAGGACTGGGGCCAACGTCCTGACTTTC
CASSSPLVRTGANVLTF
>.|TRBV20-1|.|TRBJ2-6
TGCAGTGCTAGAGCGATACCAGGGACTGGGGCCAACGTCCTGACTTTC
CSARAIPGTGANVLTF
>TRBD2|TRBV20-1|few|TRBJ2-3
TGCAGTGCTATGGGACTAATAACAGATACGCAGTATTTT
CSAMGLITDTQYF